These T cell receptor beta chains were read from a single sample in a study of blood T cell repertoires in COVID-19. Some clones are missing from TCRdb's copy, which holds only in-frame ones; the method was immunoSEQ multiplex PCR. This table holds hundreds of thousands of clones, approximately 90% found once. Sequenced input: PBMCs or T cells enriched from blood (not recorded which). These receptors were taken from a man aged 25 to 40 who had recovered from COVID-19. The CDR3 runs from the conserved cysteine through the conserved F or W. The D gene is left open where the match is weak. Rows give clone size only sometimes, using once, few, many, or a class for an expanded clone.

d_gene	v_gene	j_gene	abundance	CDR3nt	CDR3aa
TRBD1	TRBV18	TRBJ2-1	-	TGTGCCAGCTCACAGGGACAGGGAAATGAGCAGTTCTTC	CASSQGQGNEQFF
TRBD1	TRBV19	TRBJ1-2	once	TGTGCCAGTAGTACACAGGGGATCGGTGGCTACACCTTC	CASSTQGIGGYTF
-	TRBV10-1	TRBJ1-6	-	TGCGCCAGCAGTGAGAAGCGCTATAATTCACCCCTCCACTTT	CASSEKRYNSPLHF
-	TRBV28	TRBJ1-3	once	TGTGCCAGCAGTTTACAGGACTCTGGAAACACCATATATTTT	CASSLQDSGNTIYF
-	TRBV3-1/TRBV3-2	TRBJ1-6	-	TGTGCCAGCAGGCTTGGGCTTAATTCACCCCTCCACTTT	CASRLGLNSPLHF
-	TRBV6-2/TRBV6-3	TRBJ2-2	few	TGTGCCAGCAGTTCAGGGATCGCGTACACCGGGGAGCTGTTTTTT	CASSSGIAYTGELFF
TRBD2	TRBV19	TRBJ2-5	-	TGTGCCAGTAGTACCGGACTAGCCTCTTGGGAGACCCAGTACTTC	CASSTGLASWETQYF
TRBD2	TRBV7-2	TRBJ2-2	-	TGTGCCAGTAGGAAGCGGGAGGAATTCGGGGAGCTGTTTTTT	CASRKREEFGELFF
-	TRBV3-1/TRBV3-2	TRBJ2-1	few	TGTGCCAGCAGCCAAGTGTGGGGCAGTGGGGAAGGATGGCAGTTCTTC	CASSQVWGSGEGWQFF
-	TRBV5-1	TRBJ1-2	-	TGCGCCAGCAGCTTGCAAGGAGCTAACTATGGCTACACCTTC	CASSLQGANYGYTF
TRBD2	TRBV7-6	TRBJ2-5	-	TGTGCCAGCAGCTTCCCCGGGACTAGCGGGCGGGTGACCCAGTACTTC	CASSFPGTSGRVTQYF
TRBD1	TRBV3-1/TRBV3-2	TRBJ2-7	-	TGTGCCAGCAGCCCAACAGGGGGCGAGCAGTACTTC	CASSPTGGEQYF
-	TRBV5-1	TRBJ1-2	once	TGCGCCAGCAGCCCGGACATCAACTATGGCTACACCTTC	CASSPDINYGYTF
-	TRBV6-5	TRBJ1-6	-	TGTGCCAGCAGTTACTCGACCGGGGATTCACCCCTCCACTTT	CASSYSTGDSPLHF
-	TRBV6-2/TRBV6-3	TRBJ1-1	-	TGTGCCAGCAGTTATTACACGGAAGCTTTCTTT	CASSYYTEAFF
-	TRBV12-3/TRBV12-4	TRBJ1-5	-	TGTGCCAGCAGGGACAATAGCAATCAGCCCCAGCATTTT	CASRDNSNQPQHF
-	TRBV27	TRBJ1-5	-	TGTGCCAGCAGTTTATCGATGAGGCAGCCCCAGCATTTT	CASSLSMRQPQHF
-	TRBV4-1	TRBJ1-5	-	TGCGCCAGCAGCCAAGGGGCCGATCAGCCCCAGCATTTT	CASSQGADQPQHF
TRBD1	TRBV14	TRBJ2-1	-	TGTGCCAGCAGGCGTTGGACAGGGGGCTACAATGAGCAGTTCTTC	CASRRWTGGYNEQFF
-	TRBV19	TRBJ1-5	once	TGTGCCAGTAGTATCCAGGGAAGTTCGCCCCAGCATTTT	CASSIQGSSPQHF
TRBD1	TRBV28	TRBJ1-4	once	TGTGCCAGCAGTGCGGGACAGGGATGGGAAAAACTGTTTTTT	CASSAGQGWEKLFF
TRBD1	TRBV7-2	TRBJ1-1	-	TGTGCCAGCAGCTTAAGCACAGGGGGGAACACTGAAGCTTTCTTT	CASSLSTGGNTEAFF
-	TRBV25-1	TRBJ2-3	-	TGTGCCAGCAGTCATCAGGGTGATTGGACAGATACGCAGTATTTT	CASSHQGDWTDTQYF
-	TRBV7-6	TRBJ1-5	-	TGTGCCAGCAGCTTCGGGGATAGCAATCAGCCCCAGCATTTT	CASSFGDSNQPQHF
-	TRBV5-6	TRBJ1-3	-	TGTGCCAGCAGCTTGTACAGGACAGCGGGAAACACCATATATTTT	CASSLYRTAGNTIYF
-	TRBV13	TRBJ2-1	-	TGTGCCAGCAGCTTAGGCAGGGGGGACAATGAGCAGTTCTTC	CASSLGRGDNEQFF
TRBD2	TRBV2	TRBJ2-3	-	TGTGCCAGCAGTCAGCGGGGGGCCACAGATACGCAGTATTTT	CASSQRGATDTQYF
TRBD2	TRBV15	TRBJ2-5	-	TGTGCCACCAGCAGTAAGCGGGGGGGCTCAGAGACCCAGTACTTC	CATSSKRGGSETQYF
TRBD2	TRBV2	TRBJ2-1	-	TGTGCCAGCAGTGAAGGTCTAGCGGTATACAATGAGCAGTTCTTC	CASSEGLAVYNEQFF
-	TRBV27	TRBJ2-7	few	TGTGCCAGCAGTTTGAGGGGGACTATACACTCCTACGAGCAGTACTTC	CASSLRGTIHSYEQYF
TRBD1	TRBV19	TRBJ2-7	-	TGTGCCAGTAGTCCCGGACAGGGGGCCTACGAGCAGTACTTC	CASSPGQGAYEQYF
TRBD1	TRBV27	TRBJ2-3	-	TGTGCCAGCAGTTTACAGACAGGGGCCACAGATACGCAGTATTTT	CASSLQTGATDTQYF
TRBD1	TRBV18	TRBJ2-7	once	TGTGCCAGCTCACCCGGGGTGGGGACAGGGACCTTCTACGAGCAGTACTTC	CASSPGVGTGTFYEQYF
-	TRBV3-1/TRBV3-2	TRBJ2-6	-	TGTGCCAGCAGCCAACCCACAGGGAAGTACTCTGGGGCCAACGTCCTGACTTTC	CASSQPTGKYSGANVLTF
TRBD1	TRBV4-1	TRBJ1-2	-	TGCGCCAGCAGCCAAGGCAACAGGGGTGCCTATGGCTACACCTTC	CASSQGNRGAYGYTF
-	TRBV4-3	TRBJ1-4	-	TGCGCCAGCAGCCAAGACGGGACTAAGATTGAAAAACTGTTTTTT	CASSQDGTKIEKLFF
TRBD2	TRBV2	TRBJ2-5	-	TGTGCCAGCAGTGAGGGGCTAGCGGAACAAGAGACCCAGTACTTC	CASSEGLAEQETQYF
TRBD1	TRBV5-1	TRBJ2-5	-	TGCGCCAGCAGCCCCCAGGGGGCCGGAGAGACCCAGTACTTC	CASSPQGAGETQYF
-	TRBV28	TRBJ2-2	-	TGTGCCAGCAGGGGGCCGAACACCGGGGAGCTGTTTTTT	CASRGPNTGELFF
-	TRBV11-2	TRBJ1-6	-	TGTGCCAGCAGCTTAGATCTAGGGCAGGGACTTAATTCACCCCTCCACTTT	CASSLDLGQGLNSPLHF
-	TRBV5-5	TRBJ2-7	few	TGTGCCAGCAGCCTCAATTCGAGGGAGCAGTACTTC	CASSLNSREQYF
-	TRBV14	TRBJ1-2	-	TGTGCCAGCAGCTACACAGGGAACCGGGGCTATGGCTACACCTTC	CASSYTGNRGYGYTF
TRBD2	TRBV6-2/TRBV6-3	TRBJ2-5	-	TGTGCCAGCAGTCGCCAGCGGGGGGGGAGTGAGACCCAGTACTTC	CASSRQRGGSETQYF